This T cell receptor (beta chain) came from a study of shared clonotypes between healthy human individuals. Input per replicate PCR of unsorted PBMC was about 330 ng DNA, corresponding to tens of thousands of T cell genomes. What was sequenced on ten immunoSEQ deep assay plates was unsorted PBMC DNA. Authors' methods: Junction-only sequences without quality scores were provided by ImmunoSEQ, so filtering was different. Data came from immunoSEQ multiplex PCR; TCRdb stores just in-frame clones and leaves some out. V and J calls and clone size come straight from that table; D and trimming were deduced from the DNA. Of about 500,000 clones in the sample, roughly three quarters were seen once. Sequences were obtained from PBMCs. This clonotype was obtained from a woman in her thirties or forties in good health. Some clones in this sample may be carry-over from other donors' samples.

In DNA, the CDR3 is TGTGCCAGCAGTTTAGGGACTAGCGCCGGTTGGGCGTACTTC. Residues: CASSLGTSAGWAYF. The V gene is TRBV28, the J gene TRBJ2-7; 10 bases match TRBD2. The V and J ends lost 2 bases and 12 bases, in that order; junction bases with no gene match: 10. This CDR3 is built from 14 residues. Germline CDR1 and CDR2: MDHEN and SYDVKM.